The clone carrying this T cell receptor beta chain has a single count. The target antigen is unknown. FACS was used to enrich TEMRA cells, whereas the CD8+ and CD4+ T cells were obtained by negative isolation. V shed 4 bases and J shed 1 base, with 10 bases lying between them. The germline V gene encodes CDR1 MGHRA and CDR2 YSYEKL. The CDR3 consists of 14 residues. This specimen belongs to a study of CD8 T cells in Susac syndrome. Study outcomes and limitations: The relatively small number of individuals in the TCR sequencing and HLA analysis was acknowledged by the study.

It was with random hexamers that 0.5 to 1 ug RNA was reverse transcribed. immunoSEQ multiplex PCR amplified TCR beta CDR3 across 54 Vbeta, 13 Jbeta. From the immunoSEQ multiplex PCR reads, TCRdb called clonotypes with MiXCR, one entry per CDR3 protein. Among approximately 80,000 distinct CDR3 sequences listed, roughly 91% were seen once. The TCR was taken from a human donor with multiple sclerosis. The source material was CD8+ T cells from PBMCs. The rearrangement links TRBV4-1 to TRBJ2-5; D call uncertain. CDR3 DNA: TGCGCCAGCAGCCCCCAAAGAGCCCAAGAGACCCAGTACTTC. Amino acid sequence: CASSPQRAQETQYF.